A single sample gave rise to the 22 T cell receptor beta chains below, sequenced in a study of T cells in Graves' hyperthyroidism and ophthalmopathy (dated by TCRdb to the late 2010s). Libraries came from multiplex PCR. These reads were obtained on an Illumina HiSeq 2000. The TCR beta CDR3 regions were amplified from the RNA transcripts. A first-round RT-PCR of the TCR CDR3 used the HTBI primer set with the Qiagen OneStep RT-PCR kit. TCRdb ran its own pipeline on the public reads, namely fastp trimming at Q25 and MiXCR clone calling, and kept in-frame beta chains. When rows share a CDR3 protein, they turn into one entry using the most common DNA and genes. The sample data list hundreds of thousands of distinct CDR3 sequences, and under 20% of these were observed just once. In total, the top ten clones hold 16% of the sample. Specimen: blood. Receptors originate from a woman aged 45-60 years with Graves' hyperthyroidism that later progressed to Graves' ophthalmopathy.

This clonotype was found many times. The chain recombines TRBV27 with TRBJ2-3; D ambiguous. CDR1 and CDR2 from the germline V gene are MNHEY and SMNVEV (reference sequence). The CDR3 runs 16 residues. V gave up 6 bases and J gave up 5 bases, with 21 bases separating them. CDR3: CASSPRSAHVRDTQYF. The CDR3 region has the DNA TGTGCCAGCAGCCCCCGCTCAGCGCATGTTCGAGATACGCAGTATTTT.

This chain links TRBV20-1 with TRBJ2-5; either TRBD1 or TRBD2 may fit D (5 bases each). V dropped 5 bases and J dropped 5 bases, with 18 bases sitting between them. The V gene's germline CDR1 is DFQATT and CDR2 SNEGSKA (reference sequence). CDR3 length: 14 residues. In nucleotides, the CDR3 is TGCAGTGCTCCCCCGGGACCTACGGGGGAGACCCAGTACTTC. Its protein is CSAPPGPTGETQYF.

Many counts were recorded for this clonotype. The chain is built from TRBV5-1 and TRBJ1-1; 8 nucleotides line up with TRBD1. V shed 0 bases, J shed 3 bases, and the junction held 10 bases outside the gene matches. The CDR3 extends over 17 amino acids. Germline V gives CDR1 SGHRS, CDR2 YFSETQ. DNA for the CDR3: TGCGCCAGCAGCTTGGGACAGGGGTTACCTGATCACACTGAAGCTTTCTTT. Residues: CASSLGQGLPDHTEAFF.

The chain joins TRBV5-1 to TRBJ1-1; D is uncertain. CDR3 length: 13 amino acids. V gave up 2 bases and J gave up 1 base, with 6 bases separating them. Germline values: CDR1 SGHRS, CDR2 YFSETQ. CDR3 sequence reads: CASSFSKNTEAFF. CDR3 nucleotides: TGCGCCAGCAGCTTCAGTAAGAACACTGAAGCTTTCTTT.

This clonotype has ten or more counts. The chain employs TRBV20-1 and TRBJ2-1, with 9 bases identical to TRBD2. Trimming cost V 3 bases and J 7 bases; bases outside gene matches: 7. CDR1 is DFQATT, CDR2 SNEGSKA, per germline (reference sequence). There are 14 residues in the CDR3. CDR3 protein: CSARVRGGLNEQFF. The DNA of the CDR3 is TGCAGTGCTAGGGTGCGGGGGGGCCTTAATGAGCAGTTCTTC.

This clonotype was seen more than once but under ten times. This rearrangement joins TRBV6-6 to TRBJ2-2; D is ambiguous. Germline V gene data show CDR1 as MNHNY and CDR2 as SVGAGI (reference sequence). CDR3 length equals 13 residues. Trimming pared 2 bases from V and 3 bases from J, leaving 4 bases between. CDR3 residues: CASSYPDTGELFF. DNA of the CDR3: TGTGCCAGCAGTTACCCCGACACCGGGGAGCTGTTTTTT.

This clonotype has ten or more counts. This chain uses TRBV7-2 with TRBJ1-5; D is uncertain. The germline CDR1 and CDR2 sequences are SGHTA and FQGNSA. The CDR3 totals 15 residues. Trimming stripped 1 base from V and 3 bases from J, with 10 bases between. As DNA, the CDR3 is TGTGCCAGCAGCTTAGAGGCGACGTTCAATCAGCCCCAGCATTTT. Its translation is CASSLEATFNQPQHF.

CDR3 in DNA: TGCGCCAGCAGCTTAGGGACAGGGGGCTCTGAGCAGTTCTTC. Protein sequence: CASSLGTGGSEQFF. V usage is TRBV5-1 and J usage is TRBJ2-1, with 12 bases matching TRBD1. This CDR3 spans 14 amino acids. After removal of 2 bases from V and 9 bases from J, the junction contained 3 bases not matched to a gene. CDR1 and CDR2 from the germline V gene are SGHRS and YFSETQ.

This clonotype showed up just a few times. The chain carries TRBV2 and TRBJ1-2; TRBD1 might be the D (5 bases). The V gene lost 7 bases and the J gene lost 0 bases, with 12 bases spanning the gap. Germline V gene lookup returns CDR1 SNHLY and CDR2 FYNNEI. This CDR3 comprises 14 residues. In DNA, the CDR3 is TGTGCCAGCAACGACGACAGCCCTAACTATGGCTACACCTTC. Its protein is CASNDDSPNYGYTF.

The rearrangement links TRBV2 to TRBJ1-2, with TRBD1 as a possible D gene (6 bases). V was shortened by 6 bases and J by 2 bases, with 13 bases between the two germline ends. The CDR3 length is 14 residues. Germline V lookup: CDR1 SNHLY, CDR2 FYNNEI. The CDR3, as DNA: TGTGCCAGCAGCGTAGGGGGGGAGAACTATGGCTACACCTTC. Translating it yields CASSVGGENYGYTF.

This clonotype was recorded at least ten times. The chain recombines TRBV3-1 with TRBJ2-5; no firm D call. The CDR3 sequence is 13 residues long. The V end was cut by 1 base, the J end by 7 bases, with 10 bases between. Per germline, CDR1 LGHDT and CDR2 YNNKEL (reference sequence). The CDR3 DNA is TGTGCCAGCAGCCAAGGGTCTCGAGGGACCCAGTACTTC. This gives the protein CASSQGSRGTQYF.

V usage is TRBV6-1 and J usage is TRBJ2-1; the match to TRBD2 covers 16 bases. V lost 6 bases, J lost 13 bases, and 9 bases stayed unmatched. Germline assignment: CDR1 MNHNS and CDR2 SASEGT. The CDR3 loop spans 15 amino acids. The CDR3 DNA sequence: TGTGCCAGCAGCCGAGGGACTAGCGGGGGGGCTGCACAGTTCTTC. This sequence encodes CASSRGTSGGAAQFF.

This clonotype turned up a few times. The genes are TRBV6-1 and TRBJ1-2; maybe TRBD1 (5 bases). This CDR3 region has 12 residues. Germline V gives CDR1 MNHNS, CDR2 SASEGT. The CDR3 nucleotides are TGTGTATGGGGGGGAAGGCCCTATGGCTACACCTTC. As protein: CVWGGRPYGYTF.

This clonotype was found a few times. The chain combines TRBV27 with TRBJ1-1, with D possibly TRBD1 on 6 matching bases. V lost 6 bases, J lost 0 bases, and 11 bases lay in between. Germline lookup yields CDR1 MNHEY and CDR2 SMNVEV (reference sequence). This CDR3 has 14 residues. CDR3 region: CASRRGTMNTEAFF. DNA of the CDR3: TGTGCCAGCAGGAGGGGGACAATGAACACTGAAGCTTTCTTT.

This clonotype was found many times. The rearrangement links TRBV3-1 to TRBJ2-5; TRBD1 matches 7 bases. Per germline, CDR1 LGHDT and CDR2 YNNKEL (reference sequence). Trimming at V came to 1 base and at J to 5 bases, leaving 10 bases not matched to a gene. The length of the CDR3 is 16 residues. CDR3 sequence reads: CASSQAGTAIVETQYF. The CDR3 bases are TGTGCCAGCAGCCAAGCAGGGACAGCCATTGTGGAGACCCAGTACTTC.

This clonotype was seen ten or more times. V and J are TRBV7-2 and TRBJ1-2, with D perhaps matching TRBD1 (6 bases). This CDR3 region has 12 residues. Germline CDR1 SGHTA, CDR2 FQGNSA. V was clipped by 0 bases and J by 9 bases, with 8 bases between them. The CDR3 reads CASSLAGGRYTF. In DNA form, the CDR3 reads TGTGCCAGCAGCTTAGCTGGGGGCCGCTACACCTTC. Full variable domain (rest looked up from reference TRBV7-2 and TRBJ1-2): GAGVSQSPSNKVTEKGKDVELRCDPISGHTALYWYRQSLGQGLEFLIYFQGNSAPDKSGLPSDRFSAERTGGSVSTLTIQRTQQEDSAVYLCASSLAGGRYTFGSGTRLTVV.

The chain employs TRBV27 and TRBJ1-4; weak D call: TRBD1 (6 bases). This CDR3 has 17 residues. Germline-derived CDR1 and CDR2 are MNHEY and SMNVEV (reference sequence). V was clipped by 6 bases and J by 3 bases, with 20 bases between them. The CDR3 sequence: CASSLRTQQGPNEKLFF. As DNA, the CDR3 is TGTGCCAGCAGCCTACGTACTCAACAGGGACCTAATGAAAAACTGTTTTTT.

This clonotype turned up a few times. The genes are TRBV7-9 and TRBJ1-1; D is unclear. This CDR3 is 16 amino acids long. Per the germline V gene, CDR1 is SEHNR and CDR2 is FQNEAQ (reference sequence). V was shortened by 5 bases and J by 0 bases, with 16 bases between the two germline ends. The CDR3 here is CASSPLSYSLNTEAFF. Here the CDR3 DNA reads TGTGCCAGCAGCCCTCTTAGTTACAGCTTGAACACTGAAGCTTTCTTT. Based on the CDR3 plus reference TRBV7-9 and TRBJ1-1, the full variable domain is DTGVSQNPRHKITKRGQNVTFRCDPISEHNRLYWYRQTLGQGPEFLTYFQNEAQLEKSRLLSDRFSAERPKGSFSTLEIQRTEQGDSAMYLCASSPLSYSLNTEAFFGQGTRLTVV.

The chain carries TRBV29-1 and TRBJ2-3; 9 bases align to TRBD2. The CDR3 consists of 15 residues. Germline-derived CDR1 and CDR2 are SQVTM and ANQGSEA. V gave up 4 bases and J gave up 0 bases; unmatched junction bases: 5. The CDR3 nucleotides are TGCAGCGTTGCGGTAGCGGGGGCTAGCACAGATACGCAGTATTTT. This codes for CSVAVAGASTDTQYF.

This clonotype was found many times. The genes are TRBV12-3 or TRBV12-4 and TRBJ1-5; tentative D call: TRBD1 (5 bases). V lost 3 bases to trimming and J lost 4 bases, with 13 bases between them. This CDR3 is 15 amino acids long. The CDR3 here is CASSFRGTVNQPQHF. The CDR3 bases are TGTGCCAGCAGTTTCCGGGGGACCGTTAATCAGCCCCAGCATTTT.

This clonotype was observed a handful of times. V is TRBV18 and J is TRBJ2-5, with D hard to call. The CDR3 has 15 amino acids. Trimming shortened V by 0 bases and J by 4 bases, and 12 bases separated the two germline ends. CDR1 KGHSH and CDR2 LQKENI come from the germline V gene. The CDR3 region is CASSPPNGRPETQYF. CDR3 coding DNA: TGTGCCAGCTCACCACCGAACGGGCGCCCAGAGACCCAGTACTTC. Complete variable domain (other parts from reference TRBV18 and TRBJ2-5): NAGVMQNPRHLVRRRGQEARLRCSPMKGHSHVYWYRQLPEEGLKFMVYLQKENIIDESGMPKERFSAEFPKEGPSILRIQQVVRGDSAAYFCASSPPNGRPETQYFGPGTRLLVL.

The chain employs TRBV19 and TRBJ2-3; D may be TRBD2 (6 bases). Germline CDR1 is LNHDA and CDR2 is SQIVND (reference sequence). The CDR3 length is 16 residues. Deletions cut 1 base from V and 6 bases from J, with 17 bases between. CDR3 in DNA: TGTGCCAGTAGTATAGGTCCGGCGGGGCCCGGGGATACGCAGTATTTT. Amino acid sequence: CASSIGPAGPGDTQYF.